This T cell receptor gamma chain appears in the sequencing data of a study of intestinal T cells in coeliac disease (dated by TCRdb to about 2020). Concerning the study at large: Coeliac patients were found to be much younger than controls, with mean ages of about 15 versus 50 years recorded in the TRG cohort. The TCR-delta (TRD) cohort comprised duodenal biopsies from approximately 10 coeliac disease patients and approximately 10 non-coeliac controls. A second, larger TCR-gamma (TRG) cohort included duodenal biopsies from approximately 36 coeliac disease patients and roughly 23 non-coeliac controls.

Library preparation was by multiplex PCR. Sequenced on an Ion Torrent PGM. TRG repertoires were amplified from 200 ng of biopsy DNA using the LymphoTrack kit, whose primers carry Illumina adapters. TRG amplicons were purified using AMPure XP beads, were quantified on a 2100 Bioanalyzer, and were pooled equimolarly. TRG libraries were sequenced on an Ion PGM instrument. In the source study's methods: Reads in which more than 10% of nucleotides fell below the per-patient third-quartile quality score were removed with FastX. Reads were aligned with IMGT/HighV-QUEST to assign V, D and J genes, identify CDR3 regions and assess functionality. Sequences were converted to amino acids, and every sequence predicted to be non-functional was removed. CDR3s were split into kmers, with and without positional annotation; kmer frequencies underwent PCA, and samples were clustered using all 1023 combinations of PCs 1-10. Leave-one-out cross-validation was used to validate the classification, with parameters re-optimised on the remaining samples in each round. Using the vegan R package, Shannon diversity was calculated from repeated random subsamples whose size matched the lowest read count. TCRdb called clones from the public reads with CATT, and repeated DNA sequences were later combined into one row. These V and J calls rely on TCRdb rather than the paper's analysis. Recorded for this sample are some 400 gamma-chain clones; 52% of them occurred a single time. The ten top clones hold 27% of the sample.

Concerning this clone: There is no known antigen for this receptor. Within one base of it there is no much larger clone, and no base qualities were kept.

For each case, genomic DNA was extracted from ten 5-um FFPE scrolls with the QIAamp DNA FFPE tissue kit. Classification of coeliac disease based on the TCR repertoire was tested using fully anonymised formalin-fixed paraffin-embedded duodenal biopsies that were surplus to diagnostic needs. The CDR3 goes from the cysteine to the phenylalanine over 13 residues. The sequence is cut down to CDR3 DNA, 39 bases in frame from base 1. The germline V end is reduced by 8 bases and the J end by 6 bases; junction bases left unmatched: 7. Overall study outcomes, separate from this receptor: FFPE-derived DNA was found to be relatively degraded, and loss of a proportion of TCR sequences in each sample was likely caused by this degradation. A significant age difference was observed between coeliac and control groups, although significant classification was not yielded by an age-split analysis. It was not possible to tell repeated CDR3 amino acid sequences apart from PCR duplicates. Clustering based on TRG put 51 of 54 biopsies (about 94%) in the right class, and the reported leave-one-out accuracy was roughly 90%. In training, clustering based on TRD kmers put all 20 or so biopsies in the right class, and the reported leave-one-out accuracy was roughly 91%.

This receptor was obtained from a human donor with celiac disease. The specimen sequenced was a duodenal biopsy. The chain joins TRGV10 to TRGJP1. TRGV10 has ORF status, its function being uncertain. The CDR3 has the sequence CAAWDSPGWFKIF. In nucleotide form, the sequence is TGTGCTGCGTGGGATTCTCCTGGTTGGTTCAAGATATTT.